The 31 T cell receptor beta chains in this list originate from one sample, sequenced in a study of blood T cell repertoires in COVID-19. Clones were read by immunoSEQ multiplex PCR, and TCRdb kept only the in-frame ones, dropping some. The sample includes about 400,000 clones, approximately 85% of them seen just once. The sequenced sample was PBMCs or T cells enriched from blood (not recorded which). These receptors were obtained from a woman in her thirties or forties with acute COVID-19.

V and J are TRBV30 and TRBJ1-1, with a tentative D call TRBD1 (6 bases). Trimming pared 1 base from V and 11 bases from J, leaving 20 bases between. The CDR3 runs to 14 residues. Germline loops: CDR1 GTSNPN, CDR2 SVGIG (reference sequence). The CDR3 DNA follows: TGTGCCTGGAGTGCCTTCAGGGGAGGGACACGGGCTTTCTTT. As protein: CAWSAFRGGTRAFF. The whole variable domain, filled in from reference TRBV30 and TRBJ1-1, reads SQTIHQWPATLVQPVGSPLSLECTVEGTSNPNLYWYRQAAGRGLQLLFYSVGIGQISSEVPQNLSASRPQDRQFILSSKKLLLSDSGFYLCAWSAFRGGTRAFFGQGTRLTVV.

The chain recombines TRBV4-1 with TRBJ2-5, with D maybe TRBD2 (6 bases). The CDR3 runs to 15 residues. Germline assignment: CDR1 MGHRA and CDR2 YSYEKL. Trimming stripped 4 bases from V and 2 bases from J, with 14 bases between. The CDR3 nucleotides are TGCGCCAGCAGCCCCGTGACGGGGGATCAAGAGACCCAGTACTTC. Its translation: CASSPVTGDQETQYF.

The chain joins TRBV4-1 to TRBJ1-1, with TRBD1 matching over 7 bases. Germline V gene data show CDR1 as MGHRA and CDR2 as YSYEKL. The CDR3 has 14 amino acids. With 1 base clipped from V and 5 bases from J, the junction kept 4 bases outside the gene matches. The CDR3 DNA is TGCGCCAGCAGCCAAGTGACAGGGTGGACTGAAGCTTTCTTT. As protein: CASSQVTGWTEAFF.

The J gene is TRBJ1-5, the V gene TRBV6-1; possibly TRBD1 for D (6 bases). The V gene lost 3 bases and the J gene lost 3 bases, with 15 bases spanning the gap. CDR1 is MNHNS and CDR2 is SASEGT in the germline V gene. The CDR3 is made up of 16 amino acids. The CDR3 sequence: CASSETRGRSNQPQHF. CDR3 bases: TGTGCCAGCAGTGAGACCAGGGGCCGATCCAATCAGCCCCAGCATTTT.

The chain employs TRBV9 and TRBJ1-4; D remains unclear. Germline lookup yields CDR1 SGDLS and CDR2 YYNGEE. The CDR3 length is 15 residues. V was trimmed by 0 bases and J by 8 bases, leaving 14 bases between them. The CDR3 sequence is CASSVAEGIGEKLFF. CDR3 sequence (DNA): TGTGCCAGCAGCGTAGCGGAGGGAATCGGCGAAAAACTGTTTTTT.

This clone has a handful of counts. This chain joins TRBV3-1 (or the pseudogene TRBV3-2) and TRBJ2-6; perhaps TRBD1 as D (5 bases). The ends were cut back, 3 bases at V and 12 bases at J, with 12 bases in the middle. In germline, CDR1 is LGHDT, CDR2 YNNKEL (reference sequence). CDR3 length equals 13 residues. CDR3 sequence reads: CASSHAAGPVLTF. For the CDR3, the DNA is TGTGCCAGCAGCCACGCCGCAGGGCCCGTCCTGACTTTC.

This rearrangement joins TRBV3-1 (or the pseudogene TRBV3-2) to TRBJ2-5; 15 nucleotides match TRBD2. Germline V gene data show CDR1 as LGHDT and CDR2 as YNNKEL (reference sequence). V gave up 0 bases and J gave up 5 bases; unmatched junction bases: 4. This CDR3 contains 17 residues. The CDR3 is CASSQDRTSGGAETQYF. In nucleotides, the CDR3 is TGTGCCAGCAGCCAAGATCGGACTAGCGGGGGGGCGGAGACCCAGTACTTC.

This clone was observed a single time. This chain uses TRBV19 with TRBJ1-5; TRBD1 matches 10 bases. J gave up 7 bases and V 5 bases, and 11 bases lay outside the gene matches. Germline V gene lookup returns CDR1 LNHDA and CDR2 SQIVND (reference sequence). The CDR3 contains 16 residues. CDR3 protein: CASSSRDRGRNQPQHF. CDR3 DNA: TGTGCCAGTAGTTCTCGGGACAGGGGCAGGAACCAGCCCCAGCATTTT.

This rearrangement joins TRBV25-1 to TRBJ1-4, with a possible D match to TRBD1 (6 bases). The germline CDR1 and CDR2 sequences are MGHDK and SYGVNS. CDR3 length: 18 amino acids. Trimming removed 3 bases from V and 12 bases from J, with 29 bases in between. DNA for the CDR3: TGTGCCAGCAGTGATGGGGGGCAGGGCGGGGGCCGCCGTGGAGAACTGTTTTTT. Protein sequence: CASSDGGQGGGRRGELFF.

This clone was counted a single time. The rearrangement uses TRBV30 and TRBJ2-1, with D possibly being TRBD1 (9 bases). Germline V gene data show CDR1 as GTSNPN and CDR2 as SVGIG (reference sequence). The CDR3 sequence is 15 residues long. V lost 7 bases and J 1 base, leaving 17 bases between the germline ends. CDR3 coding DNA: TGTGCCTCACAGGGGGCGGGGGGATCCTACAATGAGCAGTTCTTC. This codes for CASQGAGGSYNEQFF.

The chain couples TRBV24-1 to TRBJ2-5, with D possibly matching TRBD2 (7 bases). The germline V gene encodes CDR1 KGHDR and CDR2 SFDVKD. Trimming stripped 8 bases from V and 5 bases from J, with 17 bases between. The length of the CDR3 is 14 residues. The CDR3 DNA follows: TGTGCCACCACCCATAGGGGGGGCCAGGAGACCCAGTACTTC. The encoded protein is CATTHRGGQETQYF.

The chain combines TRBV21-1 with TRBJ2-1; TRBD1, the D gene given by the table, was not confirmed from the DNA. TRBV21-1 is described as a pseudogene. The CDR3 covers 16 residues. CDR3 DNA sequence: TGTGCCAGCAGCAAAGGAGGACAGCACGCCTACAATGAGCAGTTCTTC. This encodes CASSKGGQHAYNEQFF.

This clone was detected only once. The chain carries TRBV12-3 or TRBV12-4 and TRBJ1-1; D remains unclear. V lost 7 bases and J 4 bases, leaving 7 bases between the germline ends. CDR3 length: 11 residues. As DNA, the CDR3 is TGTGCCAGCACCCCGGGCACTGAAGCTTTCTTT. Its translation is CASTPGTEAFF.

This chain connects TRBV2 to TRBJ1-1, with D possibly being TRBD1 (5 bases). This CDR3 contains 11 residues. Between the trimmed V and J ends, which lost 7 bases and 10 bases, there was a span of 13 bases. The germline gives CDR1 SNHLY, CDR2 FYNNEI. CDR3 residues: CASTGGLGAFF. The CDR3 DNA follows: TGTGCCAGCACGGGGGGACTTGGAGCTTTCTTT.

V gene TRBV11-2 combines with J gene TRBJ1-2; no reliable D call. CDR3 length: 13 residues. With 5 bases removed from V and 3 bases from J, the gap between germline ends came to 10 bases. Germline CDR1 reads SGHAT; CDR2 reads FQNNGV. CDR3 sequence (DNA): TGTGCCAGCAGCCCCGCCGGGTACTATGGCTACACCTTC. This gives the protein CASSPAGYYGYTF. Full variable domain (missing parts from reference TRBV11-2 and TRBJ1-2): EAGVAQSPRYKIIEKRQSVAFWCNPISGHATLYWYQQILGQGPKLLIQFQNNGVVDDSQLPKDRFSAERLKGVDSTLKIQPAKLEDSAVYLCASSPAGYYGYTFGSGTRLTVV.

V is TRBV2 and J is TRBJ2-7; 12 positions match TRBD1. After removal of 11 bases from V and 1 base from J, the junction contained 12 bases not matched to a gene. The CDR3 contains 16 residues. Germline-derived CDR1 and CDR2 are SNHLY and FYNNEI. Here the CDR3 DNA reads TGTGCCCTCCGGGACAGGGGGCGTCAGGGATCCTACGAGCAGTACTTC. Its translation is CALRDRGRQGSYEQYF. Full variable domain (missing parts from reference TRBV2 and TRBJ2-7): EPEVTQTPSHQVTQMGQEVILRCVPISNHLYFYWYRQILGQKVEFLVSFYNNEISEKSEIFDDQFSVERPDGSNFTLKIRSTKLEDSAMYFCALRDRGRQGSYEQYFGPGTRLTVT.

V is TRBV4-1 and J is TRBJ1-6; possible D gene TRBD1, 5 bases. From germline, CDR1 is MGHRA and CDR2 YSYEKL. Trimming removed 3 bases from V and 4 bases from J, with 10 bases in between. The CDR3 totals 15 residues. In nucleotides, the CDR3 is TGCGCCAGCAGCCAGCCCCCAGGGTATAATTCACCCCTCCACTTT. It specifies CASSQPPGYNSPLHF.

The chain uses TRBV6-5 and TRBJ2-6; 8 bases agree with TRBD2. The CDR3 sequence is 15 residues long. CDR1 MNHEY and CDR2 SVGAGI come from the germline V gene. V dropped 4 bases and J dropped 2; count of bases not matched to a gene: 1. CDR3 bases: TGTGCCAGCAGTTTAGCGGGGACTGGGGCCAACGTCCTGACTTTC. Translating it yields CASSLAGTGANVLTF.

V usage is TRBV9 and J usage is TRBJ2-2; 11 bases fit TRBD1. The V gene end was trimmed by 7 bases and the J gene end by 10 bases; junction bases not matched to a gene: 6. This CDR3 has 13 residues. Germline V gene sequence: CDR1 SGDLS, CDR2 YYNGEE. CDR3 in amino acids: CASRDRGSEELFF. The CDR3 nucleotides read TGTGCCAGCCGGGACAGGGGGTCGGAGGAGCTGTTTTTT.

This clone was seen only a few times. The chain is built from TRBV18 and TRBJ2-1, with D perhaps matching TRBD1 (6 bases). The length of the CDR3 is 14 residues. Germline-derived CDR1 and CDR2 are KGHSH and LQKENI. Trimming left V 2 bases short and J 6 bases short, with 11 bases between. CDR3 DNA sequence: TGTGCCAGCTCACCAATTGGGGGCAGCAATGAGCAGTTCTTC. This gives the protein CASSPIGGSNEQFF.

The CDR3 sequence is CASSQSHMDRGYGYTF. The CDR3 bases are TGCGCCAGCAGCCAAAGTCACATGGACAGGGGTTATGGCTACACCTTC. This chain joins TRBV4-1 and TRBJ1-2; 9 bases match TRBD1. The CDR3 covers 16 residues. The V gene end was trimmed by 2 bases and the J gene end by 5 bases; junction bases not matched to a gene: 9. Germline V gives CDR1 MGHRA, CDR2 YSYEKL.

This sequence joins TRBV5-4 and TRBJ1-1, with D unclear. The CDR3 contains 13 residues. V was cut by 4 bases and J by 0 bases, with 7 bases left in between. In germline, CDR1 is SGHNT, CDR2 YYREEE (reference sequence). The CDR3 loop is CASSLAVNTEAFF. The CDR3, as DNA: TGTGCCAGCAGCCTAGCAGTGAACACTGAAGCTTTCTTT.

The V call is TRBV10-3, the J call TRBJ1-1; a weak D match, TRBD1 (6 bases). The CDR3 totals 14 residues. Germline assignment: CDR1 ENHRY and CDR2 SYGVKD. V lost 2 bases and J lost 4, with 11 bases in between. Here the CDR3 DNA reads TGTGCCATCAGTGAGGGGGGGGGCCGCACTGAAGCTTTCTTT. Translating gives CAISEGGGRTEAFF.

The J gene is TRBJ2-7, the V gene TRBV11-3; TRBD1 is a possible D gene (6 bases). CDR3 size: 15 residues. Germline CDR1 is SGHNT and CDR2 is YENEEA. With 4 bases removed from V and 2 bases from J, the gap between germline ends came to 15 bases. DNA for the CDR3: TGTGCCAGCAGCTCTTTACCTCGGGACACCTACGAGCAGTACTTC. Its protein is CASSSLPRDTYEQYF.

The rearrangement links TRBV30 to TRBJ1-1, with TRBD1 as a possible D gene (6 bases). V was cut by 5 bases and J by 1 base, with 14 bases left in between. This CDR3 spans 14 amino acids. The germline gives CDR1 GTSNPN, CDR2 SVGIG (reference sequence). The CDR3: CAWGPGRGNTEAFF. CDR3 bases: TGTGCCTGGGGGCCCGGCAGGGGGAACACTGAAGCTTTCTTT.

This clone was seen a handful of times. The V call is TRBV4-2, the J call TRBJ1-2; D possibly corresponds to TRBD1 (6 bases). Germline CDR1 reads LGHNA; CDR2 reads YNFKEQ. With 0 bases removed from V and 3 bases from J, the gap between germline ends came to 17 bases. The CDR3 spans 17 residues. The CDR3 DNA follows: TGTGCCAGCAGCCAAGAAGAACAGGGAATCCCCTACTATGGCTACACCTTC. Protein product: CASSQEEQGIPYYGYTF.

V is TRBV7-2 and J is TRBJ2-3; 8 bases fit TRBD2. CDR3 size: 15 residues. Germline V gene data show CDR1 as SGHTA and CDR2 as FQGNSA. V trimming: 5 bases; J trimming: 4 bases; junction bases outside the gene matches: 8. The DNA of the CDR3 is TGTGCCAGCAGCGATCGGGGGGGCCCCCCAGATACGCAGTATTTT. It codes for CASSDRGGPPDTQYF.

The CDR3 coding sequence is TGTGCCAGCAGGCGGGGGCAGGACTATGGCTACACCTTC. Residues: CASRRGQDYGYTF. The chain combines TRBV19 with TRBJ1-2, with D tentatively TRBD1 (6 bases). The CDR3 loop spans 13 amino acids. V shed 9 bases and J shed 3 bases, with 14 bases lying between them. The germline gives CDR1 LNHDA, CDR2 SQIVND (reference sequence).

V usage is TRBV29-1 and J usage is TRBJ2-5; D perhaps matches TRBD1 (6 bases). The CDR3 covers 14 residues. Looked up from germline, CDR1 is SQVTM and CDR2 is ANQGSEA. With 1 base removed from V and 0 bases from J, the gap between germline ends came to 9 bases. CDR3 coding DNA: TGCAGCGTTGAAGTCTGGACAGACCAAGAGACCCAGTACTTC. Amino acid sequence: CSVEVWTDQETQYF.

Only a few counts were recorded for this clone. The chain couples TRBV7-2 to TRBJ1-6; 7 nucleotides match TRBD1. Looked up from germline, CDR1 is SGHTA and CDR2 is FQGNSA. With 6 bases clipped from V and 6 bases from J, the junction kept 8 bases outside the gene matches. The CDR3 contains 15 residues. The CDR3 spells CASRETGTVNSPLHF. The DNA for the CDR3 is TGTGCCAGCAGAGAGACCGGGACAGTTAATTCACCCCTCCACTTT.

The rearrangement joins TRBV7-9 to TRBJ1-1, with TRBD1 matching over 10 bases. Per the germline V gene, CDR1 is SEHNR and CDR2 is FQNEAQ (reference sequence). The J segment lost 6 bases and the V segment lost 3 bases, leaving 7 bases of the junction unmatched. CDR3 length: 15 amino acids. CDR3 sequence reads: CASSFTGTGDSEAFF. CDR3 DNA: TGTGCCAGCAGCTTCACAGGGACAGGGGATTCTGAAGCTTTCTTT.